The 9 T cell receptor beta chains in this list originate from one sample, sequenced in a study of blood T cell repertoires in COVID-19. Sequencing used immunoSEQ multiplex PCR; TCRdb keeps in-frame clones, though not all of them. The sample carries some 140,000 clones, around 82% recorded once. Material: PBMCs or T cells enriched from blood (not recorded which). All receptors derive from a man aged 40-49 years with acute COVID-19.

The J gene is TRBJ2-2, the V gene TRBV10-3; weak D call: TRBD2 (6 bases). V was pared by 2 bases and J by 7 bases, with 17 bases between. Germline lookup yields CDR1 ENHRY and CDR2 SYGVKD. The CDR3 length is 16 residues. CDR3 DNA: TGTGCCATCAGTGAGGCGGGCCCGGGGGACGTCGGGGAGCTGTTTTTT. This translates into CAISEAGPGDVGELFF.

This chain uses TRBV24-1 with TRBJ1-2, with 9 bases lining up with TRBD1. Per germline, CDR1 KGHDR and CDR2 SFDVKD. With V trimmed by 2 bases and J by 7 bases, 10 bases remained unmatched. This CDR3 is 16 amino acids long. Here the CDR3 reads CATSDSRQGGLGGYTF. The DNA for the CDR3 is TGTGCCACCAGTGATTCGAGACAGGGGGGATTGGGTGGCTACACCTTC.

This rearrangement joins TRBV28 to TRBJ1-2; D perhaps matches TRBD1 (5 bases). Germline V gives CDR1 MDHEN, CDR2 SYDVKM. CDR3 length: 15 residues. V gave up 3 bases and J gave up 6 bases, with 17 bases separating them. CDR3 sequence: CASSFLSGVSNGYTF. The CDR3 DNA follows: TGTGCCAGCAGTTTCCTGTCGGGGGTCTCCAATGGCTACACCTTC.

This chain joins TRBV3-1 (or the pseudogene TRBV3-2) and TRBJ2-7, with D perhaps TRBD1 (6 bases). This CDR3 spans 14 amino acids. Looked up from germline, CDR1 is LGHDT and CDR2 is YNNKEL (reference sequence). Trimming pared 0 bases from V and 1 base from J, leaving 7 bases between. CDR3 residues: CASSQDTGSYEQYF. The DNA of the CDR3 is TGTGCCAGCAGCCAAGACACAGGGTCCTACGAGCAGTACTTC.

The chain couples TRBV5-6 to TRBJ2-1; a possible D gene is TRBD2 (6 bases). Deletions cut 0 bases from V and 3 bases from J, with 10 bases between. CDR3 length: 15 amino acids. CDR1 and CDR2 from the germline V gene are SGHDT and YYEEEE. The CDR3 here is CASSLGRGIYNEQFF. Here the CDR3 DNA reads TGTGCCAGCAGCTTGGGGCGGGGAATCTACAATGAGCAGTTCTTC.

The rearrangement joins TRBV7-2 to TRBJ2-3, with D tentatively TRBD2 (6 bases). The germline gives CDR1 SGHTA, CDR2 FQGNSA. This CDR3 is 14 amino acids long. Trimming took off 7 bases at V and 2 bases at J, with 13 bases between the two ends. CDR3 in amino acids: CASKAGSITDTQYF. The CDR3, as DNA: TGTGCCAGCAAGGCGGGGTCCATCACAGATACGCAGTATTTT.

CDR3 residues: CASSLSGRLSYEQYF. The DNA for the CDR3 is TGTGCCAGCAGTCTTAGCGGGAGATTGTCCTACGAGCAGTACTTC. The rearrangement joins TRBV7-9 to TRBJ2-7; 9 positions match TRBD2. In germline, CDR1 is SEHNR, CDR2 FQNEAQ (reference sequence). J gave up 1 base and V 6 bases, and 7 bases lay outside the gene matches. The CDR3 covers 15 residues. The full variable domain, rest sourced from reference TRBV7-9 and TRBJ2-7, is DTGVSQNPRHKITKRGQNVTFRCDPISEHNRLYWYRQTLGQGPEFLTYFQNEAQLEKSRLLSDRFSAERPKGSFSTLEIQRTEQGDSAMYLCASSLSGRLSYEQYFGPGTRLTVT.

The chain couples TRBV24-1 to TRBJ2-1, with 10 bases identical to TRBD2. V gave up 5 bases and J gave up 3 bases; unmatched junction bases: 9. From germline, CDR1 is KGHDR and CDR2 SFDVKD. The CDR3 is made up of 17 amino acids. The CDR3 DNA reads TGTGCCACCAGTGCCATAGGAGCGGGAGGGGTCTACAATGAGCAGTTCTTC. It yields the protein CATSAIGAGGVYNEQFF.

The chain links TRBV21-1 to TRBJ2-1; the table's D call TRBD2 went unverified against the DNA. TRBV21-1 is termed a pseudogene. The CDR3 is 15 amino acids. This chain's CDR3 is CASSKEALSISEQFF. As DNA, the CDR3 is TGTGCCAGCAGCAAAGAAGCTCTGTCAATTTCTGAGCAGTTCTTC.